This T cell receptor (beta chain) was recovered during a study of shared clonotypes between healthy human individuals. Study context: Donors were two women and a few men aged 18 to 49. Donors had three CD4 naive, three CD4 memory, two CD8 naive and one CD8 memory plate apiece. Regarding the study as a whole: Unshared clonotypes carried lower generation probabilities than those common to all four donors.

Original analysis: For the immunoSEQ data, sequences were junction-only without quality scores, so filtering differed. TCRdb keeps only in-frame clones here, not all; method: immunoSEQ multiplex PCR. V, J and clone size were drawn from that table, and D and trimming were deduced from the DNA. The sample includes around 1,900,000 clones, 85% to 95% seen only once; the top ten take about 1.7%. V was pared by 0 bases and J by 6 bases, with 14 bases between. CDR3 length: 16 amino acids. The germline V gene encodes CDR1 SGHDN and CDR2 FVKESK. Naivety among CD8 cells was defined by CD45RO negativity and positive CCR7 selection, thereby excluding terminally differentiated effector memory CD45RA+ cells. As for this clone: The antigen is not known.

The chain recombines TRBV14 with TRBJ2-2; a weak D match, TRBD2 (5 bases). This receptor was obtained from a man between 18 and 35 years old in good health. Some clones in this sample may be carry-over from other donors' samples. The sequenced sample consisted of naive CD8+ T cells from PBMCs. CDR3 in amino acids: CASSQEADHFAGELFF. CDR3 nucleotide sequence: TGTGCCAGCAGCCAAGAAGCGGACCACTTCGCCGGGGAGCTGTTTTTT.